The source of this T cell receptor beta chain is a study of a mutant IDH1 vaccine in newly diagnosed glioma. Study context: There were roughly 60% males and roughly 38% females among treated patients, whose mean age was approximately 41 years.

Sequenced by immunoSEQ multiplex PCR; TCRdb stores in-frame clones only, minus some. The repertoire holds 45,000 to 60,000 clones, with roughly 80% as singletons. The time point: baseline, week 1 (first vaccination visit). Treatment indicated: pre-vaccination baseline after standard-of-care therapy. The germline V gene has CDR1 SGHRS and CDR2 YFSETQ. Germline trimming cut 2 bases from V and 5 bases from J; bases unmatched to any gene: 8. The length of the CDR3 is 15 residues. The receptor was isolated from a middle-aged woman with glioma. The chain employs TRBV5-1 and TRBJ2-5; 8 bases map to TRBD2. This sample comprised PBMCs, obtained from a glioma patient treated with radiotherapy, temozolomide or both. CDR3 amino acids: CASSFQGLGEETQYF. Written as DNA, the CDR3 is TGCGCCAGCAGCTTTCAGGGACTAGGAGAGGAGACCCAGTACTTC. Full variable domain (rest looked up from reference TRBV5-1 and TRBJ2-5): KAGVTQTPRYLIKTRGQQVTLSCSPISGHRSVSWYQQTPGQGLQFLFEYFSETQRNKGNFPGRFSGRQFSNSRSEMNVSTLELGDSALYLCASSFQGLGEETQYFGPGTRLLVL.